The rows below give T cell receptor beta chains drawn from one sample of a study of OX40 agonist ivuxolimab in advanced cancers. Only in-frame clones appear in the TCRdb table, and some are missing; sequencing was by immunoSEQ multiplex PCR. The table includes just under 65,000 clones, just over 85% detected once. Specimen: CD4+ or CD8+ T cells sorted from blood, collected in a trial of the OX40 agonist ivuxolimab. All receptors derive from an adult with an advanced solid tumor such as melanoma, head and neck, liver or kidney cancer. Each CDR3 is given with its conserved first and last residue. D genes are given only for firm matches. Part of the rows lack a size; the others show once, few, many or a class for expanded clones.

d_call	v_call	j_call	clone_size	cdr3_aa	cdr3_nt
TRBD1	TRBV6-5	TRBJ2-3	NA	CASSRQGSDTQYF	TGTGCCAGCAGCCGACAGGGGTCCGATACGCAGTATTTT
NA	TRBV5-1	TRBJ1-3	NA	CASSLSRDSGNTIYF	TGCGCCAGCAGCTTGAGCCGTGACTCTGGAAACACCATATATTTT
NA	TRBV5-1	TRBJ1-5	NA	CASSLTVAQHF	TGCGCCAGCAGCTTGACGGTAGCCCAGCATTTT
NA	TRBV6-5	TRBJ1-1	NA	CARGTLRDTEAFF	TGTGCCAGAGGGACGCTTAGGGACACTGAAGCTTTCTTT
NA	TRBV27	TRBJ2-5	once	CASRTTGGVLQETQYF	TGTGCCAGCAGAACAACAGGGGGGGTATTACAAGAGACCCAGTACTTC
NA	TRBV4-1	TRBJ2-4	NA	CASAKTSQWDIQYF	TGCGCCAGCGCGAAGACGAGTCAATGGGACATTCAGTACTTC
NA	TRBV30	TRBJ1-5	NA	CAWSGTANQPQHF	TGTGCCTGGAGTGGGACCGCTAATCAGCCCCAGCATTTT
TRBD1	TRBV5-1	TRBJ2-7	NA	CASSSRQGAGEQYF	TGCGCCAGCAGCAGCCGACAGGGGGCGGGCGAGCAGTACTTC
TRBD1	TRBV5-1	TRBJ2-3	NA	CASSLGQGAGATDTQYF	TGCGCCAGCAGCCTGGGACAGGGGGCGGGGGCCACAGATACGCAGTATTTT
NA	TRBV6-1	TRBJ1-4	NA	CASSPWTPQGEKLFF	TGTGCCAGCAGTCCCTGGACTCCGCAAGGGGAAAAACTGTTTTTT
NA	TRBV7-2	TRBJ2-7	NA	CASSLDSGTSYEQYF	TGTGCCAGCAGCTTAGACTCAGGGACCTCCTACGAGCAGTACTTC
NA	TRBV11-2	TRBJ1-1	NA	CASSLGGSTTEAFF	TGTGCCAGCAGCTTAGGGGGTTCCACGACTGAAGCTTTCTTT
NA	TRBV28	TRBJ1-6	NA	CASSSAGTRIGSPLHF	TGTGCCAGCAGTTCCGCCGGGACGCGGATTGGGTCACCCCTCCACTTT
NA	TRBV30	TRBJ1-6	NA	CAWSAGEGSFSPLHF	TGTGCCTGGAGTGCAGGGGAGGGCAGTTTCTCACCCCTCCACTTT
NA	TRBV5-1	TRBJ1-1	NA	CASSSTGTSNTEAFF	TGCGCCAGCAGCTCGACCGGGACAAGTAACACTGAAGCTTTCTTT
NA	TRBV4-1	TRBJ1-4	NA	CASSLGTFATNEKLFF	TGCGCCAGCAGCCTAGGGACGTTTGCAACTAATGAAAAACTGTTTTTT
TRBD2	TRBV6-5	TRBJ2-7	NA	CASSYSASGHSYEQYF	TGTGCCAGCAGTTACTCTGCTAGCGGACACTCCTACGAGCAGTACTTC
NA	TRBV2	TRBJ2-5	few	CARGGLGETQYF	TGTGCCAGGGGGGGGCTAGGTGAGACCCAGTACTTC
NA	TRBV28	TRBJ1-5	NA	CASSLLRANSNQPQHF	TGTGCCAGCAGCCTGCTAAGGGCCAATAGCAATCAGCCCCAGCATTTT
TRBD1	TRBV18	TRBJ1-2	NA	CASSPQGQGDYGYTF	TGTGCCAGCTCACCCCAAGGACAGGGCGACTATGGCTACACCTTC
NA	TRBV4-1	TRBJ2-7	NA	CASSQQHSAPYEQYF	TGCGCCAGCAGCCAACAACACAGCGCCCCCTACGAGCAGTACTTC
TRBD1	TRBV5-4	TRBJ1-1	NA	CASSQGGQGHTEAFF	TGTGCCAGCAGTCAAGGGGGACAGGGTCACACTGAAGCTTTCTTT
TRBD2	TRBV7-2	TRBJ2-1	NA	CASSLLAGGPYEQFF	TGTGCCAGCAGCTTACTAGCGGGAGGGCCCTATGAGCAGTTCTTC
NA	TRBV18	TRBJ1-1	NA	CASSKGDTEAFF	TGTGCCAGCTCCAAGGGGGACACTGAAGCTTTCTTT
NA	TRBV6-6	TRBJ2-3	NA	CASSLEGGHTDTQYF	TGTGCCAGCAGTCTAGAGGGGGGCCACACAGATACGCAGTATTTT